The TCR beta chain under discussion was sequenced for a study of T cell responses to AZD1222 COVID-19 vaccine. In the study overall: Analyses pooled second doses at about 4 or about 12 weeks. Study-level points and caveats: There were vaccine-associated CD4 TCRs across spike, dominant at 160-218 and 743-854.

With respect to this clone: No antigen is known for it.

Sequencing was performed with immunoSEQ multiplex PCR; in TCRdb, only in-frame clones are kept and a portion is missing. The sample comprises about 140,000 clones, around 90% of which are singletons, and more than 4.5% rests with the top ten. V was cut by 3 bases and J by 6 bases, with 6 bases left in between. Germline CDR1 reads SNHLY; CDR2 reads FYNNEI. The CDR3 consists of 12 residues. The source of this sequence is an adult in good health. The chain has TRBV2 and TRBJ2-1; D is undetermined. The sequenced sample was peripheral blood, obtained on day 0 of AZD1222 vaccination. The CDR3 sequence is CASSDYGNEQFF. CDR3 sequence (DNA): TGTGCCAGCAGTGACTACGGCAATGAGCAGTTCTTC.